The text below deals with one T cell receptor beta chain. The record originates from a study of blood T cell repertoires in COVID-19. The germline V gene encodes CDR1 SGHDT and CDR2 YYEEEE. Unmatched junction bases numbered 8, after V lost 3 bases and J lost 5 bases. The CDR3 loop spans 14 amino acids. Here immunoSEQ multiplex PCR was the method, and the copy in TCRdb shows in-frame clones only, minus some. Of around 24,000 clones listed, nearly 90% were seen once; the top ten hold approximately 11%. Sequencing input: peripheral blood. This receptor was identified in a man between 65 and 79 years old with acute or convalescent COVID-19. The chain uses TRBV5-6 and TRBJ2-7; TRBD1 agrees at 7 bases. CDR3 protein: CASSSSTGIHEQYF. The CDR3 nucleotides read TGTGCCAGCAGCTCCTCGACAGGGATCCACGAGCAGTACTTC.